This is a list of T cell receptor beta chains from one sample in a study of T cell repertoires in cytomegalovirus infection. TCRdb itself ran the reads through MiXCR, one entry per CDR3 protein. The table records around 94,000 distinct CDR3 sequences, 16% of them present only once. Sequenced input: PBMCs. The receptors derive from a human donor in good health (CMV status not recorded). Some clones in this sample may be carry-over from other donors' samples. CDR3s include the opening cysteine and the closing phenylalanine or tryptophan. D genes are given only for firm matches. For some rows the clone size is stated as once, few or many, or as a class when expanded; others skip it.

D gene	clone size	V gene	J gene	CDR3 DNA	CDR3 protein
.	few	TRBV19	TRBJ2-7	TGTGCCAGTAGTTCCCGGGGGAGAACGGAGGACGAGCAGTACTTC	CASSSRGRTEDEQYF
TRBD1	many	TRBV6-2/TRBV6-3	TRBJ1-2	TGTGCCAGCAGCAACCTCGTCAGGGGGCATGGCTACACCTTC	CASSNLVRGHGYTF
.	few	TRBV11-2	TRBJ2-4	TGTGCCAGCAGCTTACCCCGACAGCTCAATAAAAACATTCAGTACTTC	CASSLPRQLNKNIQYF
.	many	TRBV7-2	TRBJ2-3	TGTGCCAGCAGCGAGTGGGCCCTAAGCGGAGATACGCAGTATTTT	CASSEWALSGDTQYF
TRBD1	many	TRBV7-2	TRBJ1-2	TGTGCCAGCAGCTTAGGGGGACAGGGGGCTGCCGGCTACACCTTC	CASSLGGQGAAGYTF
.	many	TRBV12-3/TRBV12-4	TRBJ1-4	TGTGCCAGCAGTTTAAGCAGAGTAGGGGAAAAACTGTTTTTT	CASSLSRVGEKLFF
TRBD1	many	TRBV4-1	TRBJ1-4	TGCGCCAGCAGCCAAGATAGGGCAGGGGGCGTCTCTAATGAAAAACTGTTTTTT	CASSQDRAGGVSNEKLFF
TRBD1	many	TRBV6-6	TRBJ2-5	TGTGCCAGCAGTACGACTTCAGGGGGCTACCAAGAGACCCAGTACTTC	CASSTTSGGYQETQYF
.	many	TRBV7-8	TRBJ2-7	TGTGCCAGCAGCAGGGAGGAGGGGGCGATTTACGAGCAGTACTTC	CASSREEGAIYEQYF
.	few	TRBV11-2	TRBJ1-1	TGTGCCAGCAGCTCCAACCGGGCCGGCACTGAAGCTTTCTTT	CASSSNRAGTEAFF
.	few	TRBV20-1	TRBJ2-1	TGCAGTGCTAGCCGACCAGGGGTAGGGAATGAGCAGTTCTTC	CSASRPGVGNEQFF
.	many	TRBV7-9	TRBJ2-5	TGTGCCAGCAGCCCGCGTACCTCAGGGGCAGAAGAGACCCAGTACTTC	CASSPRTSGAEETQYF
.	.	TRBV20-1	TRBJ2-1	TGCAGTGCCACGCCGGTGCCTGCGGCGAATGAGCAGTTCTTC	CSATPVPAANEQFF
.	few	TRBV28	TRBJ1-6	TGTGCCAGCAGTTTAAGGGTCCAGGTTAGGGATAATTCACCCCTCCACTTT	CASSLRVQVRDNSPLHF
.	many	TRBV7-6	TRBJ1-1	TGTGCCAGCAGCCAACAGGTGAACACTGAAGCTTTCTTT	CASSQQVNTEAFF
.	few	TRBV9	TRBJ1-1	TGTGCCAGCAGCGTAGAAGGGGTGACAGACACTGAAGCTTTCTTT	CASSVEGVTDTEAFF
.	many	TRBV6-2/TRBV6-3	TRBJ1-4	TGTGCCAGCAGTTACCGGACAAGGGGAAATGAAAAACTGTTTTTT	CASSYRTRGNEKLFF
.	.	TRBV30	TRBJ2-3	TGTGCCTGGAGTAGAGGGGATACGCAGTATTTT	CAWSRGDTQYF
TRBD1	few	TRBV5-5	TRBJ1-2	TGTGCCAGCAGCTTGGATTGGGACAGGGAGATCTTC	CASSLDWDREIF
.	many	TRBV7-6	TRBJ1-4	TGTGCCAGCAGCTCGTCAACAGGGTTATTTGCAAAACTGTTTTTT	CASSSSTGLFAKLFF
.	many	TRBV7-8	TRBJ1-2	TGTGCCAGCAGCTTAGCGAACCCGGGGTCCTATGGCTACACCTTC	CASSLANPGSYGYTF
TRBD1	medium-sized	TRBV7-2	TRBJ1-6	TGTGCCAGCAGCTTAAGGCCGGGACAGGGGAGCTCCTATAATTCACCCCTCCACTTT	CASSLRPGQGSSYNSPLHF
.	.	TRBV5-1	TRBJ2-7	TGCGCCAGCAGCTCCCCCTTCTCCTACGAGCAGTACTTC	CASSSPFSYEQYF
.	many	TRBV7-3	TRBJ1-1	TGTGCCAGCAGCCGAGGGACCAACACTGAAGCTTTCTTT	CASSRGTNTEAFF
.	many	TRBV14	TRBJ2-5	TGTGCCAGCAGCCAAGTTAGAGAGACCCAGTACTTC	CASSQVRETQYF
TRBD1	.	TRBV28	TRBJ2-2	TGTGCCAGCAGTTTTTCAACACCGGGACAGGGCATCGCCGGGGAGCTGTTTTTT	CASSFSTPGQGIAGELFF
.	medium-sized	TRBV7-8	TRBJ2-7	TGTGCCAGCAGCTTACCCCTCCGGACCGGTCTCGAGCAGTACTTC	CASSLPLRTGLEQYF